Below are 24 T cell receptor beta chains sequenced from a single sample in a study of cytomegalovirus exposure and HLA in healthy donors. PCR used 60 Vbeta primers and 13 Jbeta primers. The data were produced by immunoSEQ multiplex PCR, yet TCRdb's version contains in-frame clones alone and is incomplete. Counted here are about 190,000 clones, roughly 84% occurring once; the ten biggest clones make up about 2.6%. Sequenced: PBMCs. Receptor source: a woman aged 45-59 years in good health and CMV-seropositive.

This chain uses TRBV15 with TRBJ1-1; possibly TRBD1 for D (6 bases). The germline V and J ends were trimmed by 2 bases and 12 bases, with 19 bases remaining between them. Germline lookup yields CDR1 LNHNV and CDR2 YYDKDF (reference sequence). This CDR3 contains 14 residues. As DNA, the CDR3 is TGTGCCACCAGCAGACCCGGACAGTTAAAGCAGTCTTTCTTT. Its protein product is CATSRPGQLKQSFF.

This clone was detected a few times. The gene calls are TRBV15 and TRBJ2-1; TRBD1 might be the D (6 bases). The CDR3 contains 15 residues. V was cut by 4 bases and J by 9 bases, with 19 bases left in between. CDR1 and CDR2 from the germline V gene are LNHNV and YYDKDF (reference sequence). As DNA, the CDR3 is TGTGCCACCAGCAAACGGGACACGGTAATTCGTGAGCAGTTCTTC. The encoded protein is CATSKRDTVIREQFF.

CDR3 sequence reads: CASSRGGAGTEAFF. The CDR3 region has the DNA TGCGCCAGCAGCCGCGGGGGCGCGGGGACTGAAGCTTTCTTT. This rearrangement joins TRBV4-1 to TRBJ1-1; D possibly corresponds to TRBD1 (6 bases). V lost 4 bases to trimming and J lost 5 bases, with 14 bases between them. Germline V gene sequence: CDR1 MGHRA, CDR2 YSYEKL. This CDR3 has 14 residues.

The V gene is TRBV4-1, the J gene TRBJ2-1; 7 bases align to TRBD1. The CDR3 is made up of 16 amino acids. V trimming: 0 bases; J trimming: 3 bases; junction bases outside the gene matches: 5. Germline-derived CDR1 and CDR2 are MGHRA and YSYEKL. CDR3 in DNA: TGCGCCAGCAGCCAAGACCGGGACAGTAACTACAATGAGCAGTTCTTC. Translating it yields CASSQDRDSNYNEQFF.

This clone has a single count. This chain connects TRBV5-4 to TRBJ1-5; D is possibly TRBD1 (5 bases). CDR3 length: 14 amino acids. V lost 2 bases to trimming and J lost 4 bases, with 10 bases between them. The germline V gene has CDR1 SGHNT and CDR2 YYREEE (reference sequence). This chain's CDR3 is CASSLGVENQPQHF. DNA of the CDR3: TGTGCCAGCAGCTTAGGGGTGGAAAATCAGCCCCAGCATTTT.

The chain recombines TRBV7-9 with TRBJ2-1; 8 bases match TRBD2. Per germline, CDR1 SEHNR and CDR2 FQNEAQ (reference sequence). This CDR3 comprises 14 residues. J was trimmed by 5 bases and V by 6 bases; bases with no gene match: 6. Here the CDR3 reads CASSWGAGDNEQFF. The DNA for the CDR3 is TGTGCCAGCAGTTGGGGAGCGGGGGACAATGAGCAGTTCTTC.

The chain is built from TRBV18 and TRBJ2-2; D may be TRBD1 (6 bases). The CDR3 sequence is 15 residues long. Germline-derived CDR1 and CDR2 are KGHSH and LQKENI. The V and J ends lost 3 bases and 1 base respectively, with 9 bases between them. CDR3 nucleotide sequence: TGTGCCAGCTCACCCTGGGGACAGAACACCGGGGAGCTGTTTTTT. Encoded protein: CASSPWGQNTGELFF.

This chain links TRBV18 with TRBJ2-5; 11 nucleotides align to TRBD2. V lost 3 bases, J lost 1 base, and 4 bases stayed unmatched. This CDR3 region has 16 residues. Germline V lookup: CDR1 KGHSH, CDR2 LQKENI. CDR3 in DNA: TGTGCCAGCTCACCCACTAGCGGGGGTGTCCAAGAGACCCAGTACTTC. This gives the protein CASSPTSGGVQETQYF.

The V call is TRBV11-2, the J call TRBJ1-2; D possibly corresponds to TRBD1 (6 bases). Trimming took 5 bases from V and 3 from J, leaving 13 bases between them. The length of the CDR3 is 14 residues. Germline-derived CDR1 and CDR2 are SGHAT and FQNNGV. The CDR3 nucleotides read TGTGCCAGCAGCCCAACGGCAGGGGACTATGGCTACACCTTC. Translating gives CASSPTAGDYGYTF.

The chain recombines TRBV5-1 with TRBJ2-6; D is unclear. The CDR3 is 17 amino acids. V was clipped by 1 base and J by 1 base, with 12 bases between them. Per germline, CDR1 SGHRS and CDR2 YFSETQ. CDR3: CASSLLASGSGANVLTF. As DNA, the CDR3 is TGCGCCAGCAGCTTGTTAGCCTCTGGATCTGGGGCCAACGTCCTGACTTTC.

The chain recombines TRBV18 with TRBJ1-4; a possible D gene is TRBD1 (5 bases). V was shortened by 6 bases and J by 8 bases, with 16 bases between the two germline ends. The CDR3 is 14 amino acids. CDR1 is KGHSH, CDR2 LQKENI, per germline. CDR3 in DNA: TGTGCCAGCTCCTCACCACAGGTCCGGGAAAAACTGTTTTTT. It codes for CASSSPQVREKLFF.

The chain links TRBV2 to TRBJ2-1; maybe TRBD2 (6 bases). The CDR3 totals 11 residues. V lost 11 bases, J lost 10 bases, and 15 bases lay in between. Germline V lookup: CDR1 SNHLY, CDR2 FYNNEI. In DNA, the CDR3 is TGTGCCGGAGCTCGGGGGAACGAGCAGTTCTTC. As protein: CAGARGNEQFF.

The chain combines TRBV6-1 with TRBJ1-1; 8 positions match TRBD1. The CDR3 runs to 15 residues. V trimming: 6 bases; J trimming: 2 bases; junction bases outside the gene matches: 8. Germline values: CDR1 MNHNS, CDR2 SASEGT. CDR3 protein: CASRGLGTGNTEAFF. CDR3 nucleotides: TGTGCCAGCAGGGGGCTCGGGACAGGCAACACTGAAGCTTTCTTT.

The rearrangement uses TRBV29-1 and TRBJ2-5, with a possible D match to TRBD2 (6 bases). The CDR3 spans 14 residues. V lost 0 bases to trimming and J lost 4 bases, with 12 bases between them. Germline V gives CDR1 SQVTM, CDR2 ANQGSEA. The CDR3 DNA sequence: TGCAGCGTTGAAGAGTGGGCGGGGCGAGAGACCCAGTACTTC. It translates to CSVEEWAGRETQYF.

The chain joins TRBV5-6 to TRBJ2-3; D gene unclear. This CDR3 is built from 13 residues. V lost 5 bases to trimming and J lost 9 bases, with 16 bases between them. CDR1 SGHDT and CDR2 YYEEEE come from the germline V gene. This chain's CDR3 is CASSSYFEKTQYF. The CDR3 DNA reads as TGTGCCAGCAGTTCCTATTTCGAGAAGACGCAGTATTTT.

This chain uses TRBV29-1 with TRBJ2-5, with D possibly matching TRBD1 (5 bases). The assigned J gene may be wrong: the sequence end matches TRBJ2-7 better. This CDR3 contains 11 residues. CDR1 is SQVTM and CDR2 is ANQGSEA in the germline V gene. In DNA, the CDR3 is TGCAGCGCCGCGACAGAATACGAGCAGTACTTC. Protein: CSAATEYEQYF.

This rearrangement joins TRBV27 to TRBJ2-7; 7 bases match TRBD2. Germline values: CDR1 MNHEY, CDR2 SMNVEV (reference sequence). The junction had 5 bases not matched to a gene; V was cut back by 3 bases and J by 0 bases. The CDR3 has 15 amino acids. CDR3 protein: CASSLGGGSSYEQYF. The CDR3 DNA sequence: TGTGCCAGCAGTTTGGGCGGGGGAAGCTCCTACGAGCAGTACTTC.

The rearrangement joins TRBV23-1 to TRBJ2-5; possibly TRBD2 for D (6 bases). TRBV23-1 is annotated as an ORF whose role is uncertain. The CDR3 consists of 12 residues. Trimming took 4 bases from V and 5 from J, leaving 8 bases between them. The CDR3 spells CASSPAGETQYF. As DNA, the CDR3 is TGCGCCAGCAGTCCAGCGGGCGAGACCCAGTACTTC.

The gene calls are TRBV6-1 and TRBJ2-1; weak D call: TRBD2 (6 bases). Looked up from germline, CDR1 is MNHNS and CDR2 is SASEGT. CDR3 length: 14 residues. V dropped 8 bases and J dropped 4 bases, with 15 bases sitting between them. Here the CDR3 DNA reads TGTGCCAGCCTTCCCGGGAGTCCGTACAATGAGCAGTTCTTC. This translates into CASLPGSPYNEQFF.

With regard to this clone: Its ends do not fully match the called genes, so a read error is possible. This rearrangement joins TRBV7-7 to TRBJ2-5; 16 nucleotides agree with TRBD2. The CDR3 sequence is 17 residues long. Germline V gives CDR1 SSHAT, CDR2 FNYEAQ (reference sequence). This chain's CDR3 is CASSFGTSGGAGETQYF. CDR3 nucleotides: TGTGCTAGCAGCTTTGGGACTAGCGGGGGGGCCGGGGAGACCCAGTACTTC.

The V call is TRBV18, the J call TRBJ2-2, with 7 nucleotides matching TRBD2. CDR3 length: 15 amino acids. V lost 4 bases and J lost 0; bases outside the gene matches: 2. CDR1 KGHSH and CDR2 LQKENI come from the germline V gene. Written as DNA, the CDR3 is TGTGCCAGCTCACGGGGACTACCGAACACCGGGGAGCTGTTTTTT. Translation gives CASSRGLPNTGELFF.

The CDR3 DNA sequence: TGTGCCAGCAGCTTGGGCACTAGCGGGGGCCTATTTGTCGACGAGCAGTACTTC. Translated, it gives CASSLGTSGGLFVDEQYF. The chain uses TRBV5-4 and TRBJ2-7; 11 bases are shared with TRBD2. The length of the CDR3 is 18 residues. CDR1 and CDR2 (germline): SGHNT, YYREEE (reference sequence). V was pared by 0 bases and J by 5 bases, with 13 bases of the junction left unmatched.

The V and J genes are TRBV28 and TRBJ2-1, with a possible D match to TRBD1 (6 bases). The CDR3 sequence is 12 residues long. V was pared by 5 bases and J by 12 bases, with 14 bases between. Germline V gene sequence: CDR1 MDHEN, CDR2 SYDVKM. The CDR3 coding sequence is TGTGCCAGCAGTAAAACCGGGACATCGCAGTTCTTC. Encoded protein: CASSKTGTSQFF. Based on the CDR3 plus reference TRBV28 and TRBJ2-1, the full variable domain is DVKVTQSSRYLVKRTGEKVFLECVQDMDHENMFWYRQDPGLGLRLIYFSYDVKMKEKGDIPEGYSVSREKKERFSLILESASTNQTSMYLCASSKTGTSQFFGPGTRLTVL.

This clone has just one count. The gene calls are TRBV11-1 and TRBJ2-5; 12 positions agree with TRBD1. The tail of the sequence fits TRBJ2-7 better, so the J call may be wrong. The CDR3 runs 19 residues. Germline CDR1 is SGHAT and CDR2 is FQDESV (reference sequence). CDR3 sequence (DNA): TGTGCCAGCAGCTCGCCCAGTCCCGGGACAGGGGGCATCGCCTACGAGCAGTACTTC. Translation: CASSSPSPGTGGIAYEQYF.